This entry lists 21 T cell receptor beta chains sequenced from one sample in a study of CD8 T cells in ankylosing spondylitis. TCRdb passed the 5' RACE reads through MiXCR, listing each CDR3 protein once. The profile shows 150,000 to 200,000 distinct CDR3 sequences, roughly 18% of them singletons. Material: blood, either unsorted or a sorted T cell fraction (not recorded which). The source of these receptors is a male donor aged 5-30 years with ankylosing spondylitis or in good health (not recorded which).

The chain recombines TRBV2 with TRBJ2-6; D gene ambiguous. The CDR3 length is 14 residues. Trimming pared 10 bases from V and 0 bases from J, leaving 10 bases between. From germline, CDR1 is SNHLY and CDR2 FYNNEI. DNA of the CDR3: TGTGCCAATGGACCCCACTCTGGGGCCAACGTCCTGACTTTC. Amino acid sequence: CANGPHSGANVLTF.

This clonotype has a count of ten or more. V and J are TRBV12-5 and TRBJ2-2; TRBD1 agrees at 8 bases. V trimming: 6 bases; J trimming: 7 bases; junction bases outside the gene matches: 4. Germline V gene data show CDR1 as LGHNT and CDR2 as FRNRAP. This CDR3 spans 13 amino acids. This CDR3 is CASGFDRGGELFF. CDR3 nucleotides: TGTGCTAGTGGCTTTGACAGGGGCGGGGAGCTGTTTTTT. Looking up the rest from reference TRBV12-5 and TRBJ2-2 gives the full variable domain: DARVTQTPRHKVTEMGQEVTMRCQPILGHNTVFWYRQTMMQGLELLAYFRNRAPLDDSGMPKDRFSAEMPDATLATLKIQPSEPRDSAVYFCASGFDRGGELFFGEGSRLTVL.

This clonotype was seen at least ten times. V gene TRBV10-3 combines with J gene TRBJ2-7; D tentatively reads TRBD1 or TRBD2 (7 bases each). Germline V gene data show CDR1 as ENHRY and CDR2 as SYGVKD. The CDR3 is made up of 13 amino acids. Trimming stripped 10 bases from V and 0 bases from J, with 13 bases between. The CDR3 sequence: CATQGDYSYEQYF. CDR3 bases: TGTGCCACCCAGGGGGACTACTCCTACGAGCAGTACTTC.

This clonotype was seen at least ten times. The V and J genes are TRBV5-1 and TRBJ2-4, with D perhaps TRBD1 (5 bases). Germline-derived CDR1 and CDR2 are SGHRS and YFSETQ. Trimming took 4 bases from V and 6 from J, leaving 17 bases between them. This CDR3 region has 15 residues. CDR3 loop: CASSETPGSINIQYF. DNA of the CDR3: TGCGCCAGCAGCGAGACCCCAGGGTCGATAAACATTCAGTACTTC.

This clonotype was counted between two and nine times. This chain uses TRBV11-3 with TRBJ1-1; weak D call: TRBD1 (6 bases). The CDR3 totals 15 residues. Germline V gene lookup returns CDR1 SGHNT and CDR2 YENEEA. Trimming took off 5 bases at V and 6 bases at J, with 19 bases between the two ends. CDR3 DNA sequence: TGTGCCAGCAGCACCCGAGGCAGGGGAAGGGCTGAAGCTTTCTTT. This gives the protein CASSTRGRGRAEAFF. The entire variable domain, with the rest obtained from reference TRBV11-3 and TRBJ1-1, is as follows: EAGVVQSPRYKIIEKKQPVAFWCNPISGHNTLYWYLQNLGQGPELLIRYENEEAVDDSQLPKDRFSAERLKGVDSTLKIQPAELGDSAVYLCASSTRGRGRAEAFFGQGTRLTVV.

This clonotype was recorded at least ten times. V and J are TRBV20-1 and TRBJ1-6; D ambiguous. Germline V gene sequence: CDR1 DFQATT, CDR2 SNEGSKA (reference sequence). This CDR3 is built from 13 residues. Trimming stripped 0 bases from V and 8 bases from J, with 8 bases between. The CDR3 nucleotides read TGCAGTGCTAGAGATCGGCGGGATTCACCCCTCCACTTT. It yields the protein CSARDRRDSPLHF.

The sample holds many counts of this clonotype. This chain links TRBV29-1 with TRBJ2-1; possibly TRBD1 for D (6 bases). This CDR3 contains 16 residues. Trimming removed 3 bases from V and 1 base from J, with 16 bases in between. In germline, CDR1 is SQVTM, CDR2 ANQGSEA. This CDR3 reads CSVDSPVDSSYNEQFF. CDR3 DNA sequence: TGCAGCGTTGATTCCCCAGTGGACAGTTCCTACAATGAGCAGTTCTTC.

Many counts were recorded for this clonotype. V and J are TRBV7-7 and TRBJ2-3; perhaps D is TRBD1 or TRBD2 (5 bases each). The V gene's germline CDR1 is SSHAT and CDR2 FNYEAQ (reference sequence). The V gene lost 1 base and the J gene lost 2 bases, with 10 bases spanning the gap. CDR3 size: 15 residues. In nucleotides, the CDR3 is TGTGCCAGCAGCTTAGGGGGACCCCCCACAGATACGCAGTATTTT. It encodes CASSLGGPPTDTQYF. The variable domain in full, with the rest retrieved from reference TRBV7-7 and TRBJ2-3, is GAGVSQSPRYKVTKRGQDVTLRCDPISSHATLYWYQQALGQGPEFLTYFNYEAQPDKSGLPSDRFSAERPEGSISTLTIQRTEQRDSAMYRCASSLGGPPTDTQYFGPGTRLTVL.

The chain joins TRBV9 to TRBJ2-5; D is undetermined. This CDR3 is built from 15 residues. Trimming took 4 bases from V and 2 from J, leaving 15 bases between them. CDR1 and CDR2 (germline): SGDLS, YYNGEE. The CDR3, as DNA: TGTGCCAGCAGCCCTGGCCCCGGCGGACAAGAGACCCAGTACTTC. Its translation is CASSPGPGGQETQYF.

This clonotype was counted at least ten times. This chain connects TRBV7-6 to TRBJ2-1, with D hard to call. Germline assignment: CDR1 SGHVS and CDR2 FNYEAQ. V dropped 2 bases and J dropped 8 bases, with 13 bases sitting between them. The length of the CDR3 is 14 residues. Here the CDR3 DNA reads TGTGCCAGCAGCTTACGGCCCGATCCGCATGAGCAGTTCTTC. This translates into CASSLRPDPHEQFF. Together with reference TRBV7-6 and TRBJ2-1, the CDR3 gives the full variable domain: GAGVSQSPRYKVTKRGQDVALRCDPISGHVSLYWYRQALGQGPEFLTYFNYEAQQDKSGLPNDRFSAERPEGSISTLTIQRTEQRDSAMYRCASSLRPDPHEQFFGPGTRLTVL.

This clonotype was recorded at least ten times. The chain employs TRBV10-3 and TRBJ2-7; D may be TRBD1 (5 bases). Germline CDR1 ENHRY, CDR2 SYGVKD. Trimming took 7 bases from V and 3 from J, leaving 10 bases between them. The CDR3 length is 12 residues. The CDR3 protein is CAIKSQGYEQYV. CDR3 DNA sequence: TGTGCCATCAAGTCCCAGGGCTACGAGCAGTACGTC.

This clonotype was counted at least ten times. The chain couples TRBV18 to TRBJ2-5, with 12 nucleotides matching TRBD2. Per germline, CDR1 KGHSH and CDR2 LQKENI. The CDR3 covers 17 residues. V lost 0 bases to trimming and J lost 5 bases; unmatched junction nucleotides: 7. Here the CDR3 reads CASSPPSSGRADETQYF. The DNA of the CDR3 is TGTGCCAGCTCACCACCGTCTAGCGGGAGGGCCGATGAGACCCAGTACTTC.

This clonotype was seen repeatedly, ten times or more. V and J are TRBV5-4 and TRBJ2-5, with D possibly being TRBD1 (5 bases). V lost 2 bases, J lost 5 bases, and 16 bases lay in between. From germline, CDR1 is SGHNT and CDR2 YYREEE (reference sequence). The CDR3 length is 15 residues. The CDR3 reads CASSFNQGWYETQYF. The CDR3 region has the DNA TGTGCCAGCAGCTTTAACCAGGGATGGTACGAGACCCAGTACTTC. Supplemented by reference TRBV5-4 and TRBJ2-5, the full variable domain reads ETGVTQSPTHLIKTRGQQVTLRCSSQSGHNTVSWYQQALGQGPQFIFQYYREEENGRGNFPPRFSGLQFPNYSSELNVNALELDDSALYLCASSFNQGWYETQYFGPGTRLLVL.

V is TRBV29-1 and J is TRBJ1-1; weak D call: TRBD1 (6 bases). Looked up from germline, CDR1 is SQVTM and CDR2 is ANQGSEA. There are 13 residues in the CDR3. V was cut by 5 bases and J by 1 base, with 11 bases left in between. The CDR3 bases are TGCAGCGTTATTTTAGGGGGGAACACTGAAGCTTTCTTT. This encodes CSVILGGNTEAFF.

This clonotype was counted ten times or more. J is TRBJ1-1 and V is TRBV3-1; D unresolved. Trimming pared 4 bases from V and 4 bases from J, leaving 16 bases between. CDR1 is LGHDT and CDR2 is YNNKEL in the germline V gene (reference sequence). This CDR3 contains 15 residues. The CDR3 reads CASSLATWGGTEAFF. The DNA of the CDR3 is TGTGCCAGCAGCCTTGCGACGTGGGGTGGCACTGAAGCTTTCTTT. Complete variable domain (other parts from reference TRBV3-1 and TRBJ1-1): DTAVSQTPKYLVTQMGNDKSIKCEQNLGHDTMYWYKQDSKKFLKIMFSYNNKELIINETVPNRFSPKSPDKAHLNLHINSLELGDSAVYFCASSLATWGGTEAFFGQGTRLTVV.

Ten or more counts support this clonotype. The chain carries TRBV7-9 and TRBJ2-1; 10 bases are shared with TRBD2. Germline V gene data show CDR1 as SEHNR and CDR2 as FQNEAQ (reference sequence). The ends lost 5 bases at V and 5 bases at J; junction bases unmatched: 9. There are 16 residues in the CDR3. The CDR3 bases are TGTGCCAGCAGCCAGAGCGGGGGGGGCCAAGACAATGAGCAGTTCTTC. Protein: CASSQSGGGQDNEQFF.

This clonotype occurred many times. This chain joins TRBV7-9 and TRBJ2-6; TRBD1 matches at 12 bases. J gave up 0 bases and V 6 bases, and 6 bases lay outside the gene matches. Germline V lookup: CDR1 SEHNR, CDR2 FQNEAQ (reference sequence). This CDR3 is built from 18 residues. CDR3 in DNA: TGTGCCAGCAGAGTCACGGGACAGGGGGCCTCTGGGGCCAACGTCCTGACTTTC. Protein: CASRVTGQGASGANVLTF.

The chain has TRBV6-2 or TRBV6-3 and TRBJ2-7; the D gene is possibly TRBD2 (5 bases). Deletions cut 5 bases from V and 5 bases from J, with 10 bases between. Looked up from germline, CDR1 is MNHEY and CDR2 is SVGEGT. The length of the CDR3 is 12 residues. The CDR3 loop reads CASSRGTNEQYF. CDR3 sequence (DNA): TGTGCCAGCAGTCGGGGAACCAACGAGCAGTACTTC.

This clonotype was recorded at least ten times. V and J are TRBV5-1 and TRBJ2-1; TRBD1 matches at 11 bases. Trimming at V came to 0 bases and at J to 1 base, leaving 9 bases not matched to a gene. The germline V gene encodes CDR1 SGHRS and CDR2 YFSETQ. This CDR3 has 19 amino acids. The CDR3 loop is CASSLARTGGGQSYNEQFF. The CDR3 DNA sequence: TGCGCCAGCAGCTTGGCGCGGACAGGGGGCGGACAATCCTACAATGAGCAGTTCTTC.

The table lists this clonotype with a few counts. This chain's CDR3 is CASRTGSNTGELFF. CDR3 nucleotides: TGTGCCAGCAGGACAGGGTCGAACACCGGGGAGCTGTTTTTT. The chain recombines TRBV6-2 or TRBV6-3 with TRBJ2-2, with 7 bases matching TRBD1. This CDR3 is built from 14 residues. Trimming took 6 bases from V and 0 from J; bases not matched to a gene: 1. Germline V gives CDR1 MNHEY, CDR2 SVGEGT.

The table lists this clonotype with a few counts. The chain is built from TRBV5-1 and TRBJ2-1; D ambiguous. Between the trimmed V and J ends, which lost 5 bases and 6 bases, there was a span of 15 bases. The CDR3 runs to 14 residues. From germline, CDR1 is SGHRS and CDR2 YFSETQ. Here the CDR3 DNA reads TGCGCCAGCAGTCCCGCAGGCTTGGGCAATGAGCAGTTCTTC. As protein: CASSPAGLGNEQFF.